The 12 T cell receptor beta chains given below trace back to one sample, sequenced in a study of blood T cell repertoires in COVID-19. Repertoires were generated with immunoSEQ multiplex PCR, while TCRdb's copy carries only in-frame clones and drops some. The sample includes a few hundred thousand clones, 70% to 90% of them seen just once. Sequenced material: peripheral blood. These receptors were collected from a man between 18 and 35 years old with active or convalescent COVID-19.

This rearrangement joins TRBV4-2 to TRBJ1-6, with a possible D match to TRBD1 (6 bases). Trimming removed 0 bases at V and 9 bases at J, with 15 bases between. The CDR3 sequence is 16 residues long. Germline CDR1 and CDR2: LGHNA and YNFKEQ. DNA of the CDR3: TGTGCCAGCAGCCAAGAGGCGGGCAGGGGCAGTTCACCCCTCCACTTT. Amino acids: CASSQEAGRGSSPLHF.

The chain is built from TRBV7-2 and TRBJ2-7, with 9 bases that match TRBD2. Germline values: CDR1 SGHTA, CDR2 FQGNSA. The V and J ends lost 7 bases and 3 bases, in that order; junction bases with no gene match: 1. The CDR3 contains 12 residues. CDR3 coding DNA: TGTGCCAGCAATAGCGGGGGCTACGAGCAGTACTTC. Amino acids: CASNSGGYEQYF. Variable domain in full (rest from reference TRBV7-2 and TRBJ2-7): GAGVSQSPSNKVTEKGKDVELRCDPISGHTALYWYRQSLGQGLEFLIYFQGNSAPDKSGLPSDRFSAERTGGSVSTLTIQRTQQEDSAVYLCASNSGGYEQYFGPGTRLTVT.

V and J are TRBV28 and TRBJ1-1, with TRBD1 matching over 9 bases. V lost 3 bases, J lost 1 base, and 9 bases stayed unmatched. CDR3 size: 17 residues. CDR1 and CDR2 from the germline V gene are MDHEN and SYDVKM. This chain's CDR3 is CASSFPTGGGGNTEAFF. The CDR3 DNA reads TGTGCCAGCAGTTTCCCTACAGGGGGCGGGGGGAACACTGAAGCTTTCTTT.

J is TRBJ1-4 and V is TRBV11-2, with 8 bases identical to TRBD1. CDR3 length: 15 residues. The germline gives CDR1 SGHAT, CDR2 FQNNGV. The ends lost 5 bases at V and 5 bases at J; junction bases unmatched: 7. The CDR3 nucleotides read TGTGCCAGCAGCCCTGGTACAGGGGGAAATGAAAAACTGTTTTTT. This sequence encodes CASSPGTGGNEKLFF.

V gene TRBV13 combines with J gene TRBJ2-5; no clear D. This CDR3 region has 14 residues. V was clipped by 1 base and J by 4 bases, with 10 bases between them. Germline CDR1 is PRHDT and CDR2 is FYEKMQ (reference sequence). The DNA of the CDR3 is TGTGCCAGCAGCTTAGATTCGGGTTCAGAGACCCAGTACTTC. The encoded protein is CASSLDSGSETQYF.

This chain connects TRBV6-5 to TRBJ2-5; TRBD1 agrees at 10 bases. Trimming took 6 bases from V and 5 from J; bases not matched to a gene: 6. Germline-derived CDR1 and CDR2 are MNHEY and SVGAGI. The CDR3 contains 14 residues. The CDR3 bases are TGTGCCAGCAGCCAGACAGGGGGCTTGGAGACCCAGTACTTC. It is translated as CASSQTGGLETQYF.

As DNA, the CDR3 is TGTGCCATCAGTGACAGTATTTCTAACTATGGCTACACCTTC. Translation gives CAISDSISNYGYTF. The chain uses TRBV10-3 and TRBJ1-2; D not resolved. The CDR3 spans 14 residues. Germline CDR1 reads ENHRY; CDR2 reads SYGVKD. Deletions cut 3 bases from V and 0 bases from J, with 8 bases between.

This chain uses TRBV24-1 with TRBJ1-1, with D hard to call. Germline CDR1 is KGHDR and CDR2 is SFDVKD. This CDR3 comprises 15 residues. Deletions cut 2 bases from V and 1 base from J, with 10 bases between. This chain's CDR3 is CATSDSRAGNTEAFF. The DNA of the CDR3 is TGTGCCACCAGTGATTCGCGGGCAGGGAACACTGAAGCTTTCTTT.

This rearrangement joins TRBV14 to TRBJ2-2; tentatively, D is TRBD2 (6 bases). The CDR3 has 18 amino acids. Germline V gene sequence: CDR1 SGHDN, CDR2 FVKESK. V lost 0 bases, J lost 0 bases, and 14 bases lay in between. In DNA, the CDR3 is TGTGCCAGCAGCCAAGATATTGTGGGGAGGTCGAACACCGGGGAGCTGTTTTTT. Translation gives CASSQDIVGRSNTGELFF.

The V call is TRBV9, the J call TRBJ1-1; D ambiguous. The V end lost 4 bases, the J end lost 0 bases, and 13 bases lay between the germline ends. The germline gives CDR1 SGDLS, CDR2 YYNGEE. This CDR3 contains 15 residues. Written as DNA, the CDR3 is TGTGCCAGCAGCCCGATAGCGGGTATGAACACTGAAGCTTTCTTT. Its translation: CASSPIAGMNTEAFF.

The V call is TRBV2, the J call TRBJ2-1; 15 bases fit TRBD2. The CDR3 covers 14 residues. V gave up 7 bases and J gave up 9 bases; unmatched junction bases: 4. Germline CDR1 is SNHLY and CDR2 is FYNNEI. The CDR3 loop is CASIGGLAGGEQFF. CDR3 sequence (DNA): TGTGCCAGCATTGGGGGACTAGCGGGAGGTGAGCAGTTCTTC.

This clone was seen only once. The rearrangement links TRBV13 to TRBJ1-1; D is unclear. Trimming took 1 base from V and 3 from J, leaving 3 bases between them. The V gene's germline CDR1 is PRHDT and CDR2 FYEKMQ (reference sequence). This CDR3 contains 12 residues. The CDR3 loop reads CASSLVDTEAFF. In DNA, the CDR3 is TGTGCCAGCAGCTTAGTAGACACTGAAGCTTTCTTT.